This TCR beta chain was sequenced for a study of control samples from healthy donors and cancer patients. The protocol was immunoSEQ multiplex PCR, while the TCRdb copy is restricted to in-frame clones and leaves out a portion. Among 30,000 to 40,000 clones listed, approximately 82% were seen once. Germline loops: CDR1 SGHDT, CDR2 YYEEEE. Trimming shortened V by 4 bases and J by 4 bases, and 9 bases separated the two germline ends. This CDR3 has 12 residues. The origin of this receptor is a woman aged 60-70 years with lung cancer. The chain links TRBV5-6 to TRBJ2-7; possible D gene TRBD2, 6 bases. Material: PBMCs. This CDR3 is CASSVGLYEQYF. Written as DNA, the CDR3 is TGTGCCAGCAGCGTGGGACTGTACGAGCAGTACTTC.